This T cell receptor beta chain was identified in a study of blood T cell repertoires in COVID-19. Study-level background: Sites across the United States, Italy and Spain contributed samples from acute and convalescent COVID-19. Nucleic acid was either cDNA or gDNA, and it came from T cells, B-cell-depleted T cells, or PBMCs.

This CDR3 region has 14 residues. V shed 3 bases and J shed 4 bases, with 10 bases lying between them. Germline CDR1 reads MGHDK; CDR2 reads SYGVNS. Study processing details: How many nucleated cells were present was estimated from reference gene primer amplification. Data came from immunoSEQ multiplex PCR; TCRdb stores just in-frame clones and leaves some out. V, J and clone size derive from that table, while D and trimming were established from the DNA sequence. The sample holds 150,000 to 200,000 clones, around 82% seen once. The sequencing input was peripheral blood. The receptor comes from a woman aged 70-85 years who had recovered from COVID-19. The chain combines TRBV25-1 with TRBJ1-5; unclear D gene. The CDR3 loop reads CASSEGGSNQPQHF. CDR3 nucleotides: TGTGCCAGCAGTGAGGGAGGGAGTAATCAGCCCCAGCATTTT. The full variable domain, in which reference TRBV25-1 and TRBJ1-5 provide the parts outside the CDR3, is EADIYQTPRYLVIGTGKKITLECSQTMGHDKMYWYQQDPGMELHLIHYSYGVNSTEKGDLSSESTVSRIRTEHFPLTLESARPSHTSQYLCASSEGGSNQPQHFGDGTRLSIL.